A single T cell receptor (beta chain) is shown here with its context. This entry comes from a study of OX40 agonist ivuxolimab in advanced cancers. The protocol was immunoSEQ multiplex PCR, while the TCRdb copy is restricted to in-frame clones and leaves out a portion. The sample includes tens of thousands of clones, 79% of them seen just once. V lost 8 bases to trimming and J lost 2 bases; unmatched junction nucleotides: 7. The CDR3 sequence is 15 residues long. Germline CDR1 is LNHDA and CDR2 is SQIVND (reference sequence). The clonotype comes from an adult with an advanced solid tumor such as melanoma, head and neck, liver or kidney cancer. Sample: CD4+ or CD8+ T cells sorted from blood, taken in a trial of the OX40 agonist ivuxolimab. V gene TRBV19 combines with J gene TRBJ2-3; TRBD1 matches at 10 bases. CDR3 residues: CASARQGAHTDTQYF. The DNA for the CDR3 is TGTGCCAGTGCCCGACAGGGGGCTCACACAGATACGCAGTATTTT.